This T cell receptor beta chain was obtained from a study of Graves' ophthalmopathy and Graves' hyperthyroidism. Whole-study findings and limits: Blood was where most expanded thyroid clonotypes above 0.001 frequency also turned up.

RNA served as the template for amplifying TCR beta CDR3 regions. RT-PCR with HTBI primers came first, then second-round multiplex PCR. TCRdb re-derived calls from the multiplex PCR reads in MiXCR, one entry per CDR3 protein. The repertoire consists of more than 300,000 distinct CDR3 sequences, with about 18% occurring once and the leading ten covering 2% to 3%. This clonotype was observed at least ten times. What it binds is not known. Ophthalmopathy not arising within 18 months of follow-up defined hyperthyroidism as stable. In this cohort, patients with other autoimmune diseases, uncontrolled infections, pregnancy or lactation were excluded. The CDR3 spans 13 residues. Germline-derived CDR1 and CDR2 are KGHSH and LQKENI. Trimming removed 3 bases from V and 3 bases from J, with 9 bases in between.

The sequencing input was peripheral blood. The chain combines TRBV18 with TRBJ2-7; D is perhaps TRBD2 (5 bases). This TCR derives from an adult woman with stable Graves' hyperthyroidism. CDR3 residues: CASSPYGDYEQYF. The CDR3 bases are TGTGCCAGCTCACCGTACGGGGACTACGAGCAGTACTTC. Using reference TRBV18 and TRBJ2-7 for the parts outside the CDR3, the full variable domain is NAGVMQNPRHLVRRRGQEARLRCSPMKGHSHVYWYRQLPEEGLKFMVYLQKENIIDESGMPKERFSAEFPKEGPSILRIQQVVRGDSAAYFCASSPYGDYEQYFGPGTRLTVT.